This T cell receptor beta chain was recovered during a study of shared clonotypes between healthy human individuals. About 28,000 T cell genomes (around 320 ng DNA) went into each PBMC replicate. Original handling: ImmunoSEQ output lacked quality scores and full-length reads, limiting matched filtering. Assay used: immunoSEQ multiplex PCR; TCRdb lists only in-frame clones, some missing. D and trimming were read from the DNA, whereas the V and J calls and clone size are those reported in that table. Of about 470,000 clones in the sample, roughly 80% were seen once. The CDR3 has 13 amino acids. V dropped 4 bases and J dropped 4 bases, with 10 bases sitting between them. The germline V gene has CDR1 PRHDT and CDR2 FYEKMQ (reference sequence). General study findings and limits: Exclusively blood specimens were collected; tissue repertoires likely differ.

This clone appeared a few times. Its antigen is currently unknown. The material sequenced was PBMCs. The chain is built from TRBV13 and TRBJ1-1; D not resolved. This clonotype was obtained from a woman between 35 and 50 years old in good health. Some clones in this sample may be carry-over from other donors' samples. The CDR3 DNA reads TGTGCCAGCAGCTCCTTGGACCTCACTGAAGCTTTCTTT. Residues: CASSSLDLTEAFF.